The clone carrying this TCR beta chain was picked up many times. Its antigen remains unidentified. The assay was immunoSEQ multiplex PCR, and TCRdb's table has in-frame clones only and misses some. Sampling found more than 35,000 clones, none seen once. This sample is part of a study of T cells after posttransplantation cyclophosphamide. Study-level points and caveats: Skin or GI-infiltrating T cells shared few TRB sequences with blood. After PTCy, TRB diversity resembled that of CNI/methotrexate controls. Later post-transplant blood repertoires were often dominated by donor CD8+ memory clones.

CDR3 size: 15 residues. Trimming pared 2 bases from V and 3 bases from J, leaving 14 bases between. Germline V lookup: CDR1 SEHNR, CDR2 FQNEAQ (reference sequence). Material for sequencing was PBMCs. This TCR came from a man aged 45-65 years in good health, CMV-negative, and a related stem cell transplant donor. The chain employs TRBV7-9 and TRBJ2-7, with D maybe TRBD2 (6 bases). The CDR3 region is CASSLTGGRHYEQYF. The CDR3 DNA reads TGTGCCAGCAGCTTAACTGGAGGGCGTCACTACGAGCAGTACTTC.